This TCR beta chain is drawn from a study of blood T cell repertoires in COVID-19. About the study: Some COVID-19 samples were acute and others convalescent; all came from the United States, Italy and Spain. The cDNA or gDNA used as material had been derived from T cells, B-cell-depleted T cells, or PBMCs.

The data were produced by immunoSEQ multiplex PCR, yet TCRdb's version contains in-frame clones alone and is incomplete. The table lists about 310,000 clones, 70% to 90% of them singletons. Donors in Cohort 3 who had recovered were those with two negative PCRs, healthcare professional clearance, or resolution of their symptoms. Looked up from germline, CDR1 is SGHRS and CDR2 is YFSETQ. Trimming took 2 bases from V and 4 from J, leaving 10 bases between them. The CDR3 is 15 residues long. The chain couples TRBV5-1 to TRBJ1-6; no reliable D call. The source material was PBMCs or T cells enriched from blood (not recorded which). The TCR was taken from a man under 40 who had recovered from COVID-19. As DNA, the CDR3 is TGCGCCAGCAGCTTCCGGGGTACTTATAATTCACCCCTCCACTTT. Protein product: CASSFRGTYNSPLHF.